This T cell receptor (beta chain) emerged from a study of identical twins. TCRdb re-called the 5' RACE reads with MiXCR, one entry per CDR3 protein. The sample holds approximately 890,000 distinct CDR3 sequences, 12% seen once. This CDR3 comprises 14 residues. V was clipped by 4 bases and J by 10 bases; unmatched bases: 10. Healthy Caucasians were all of the donors. The same sample was also studied in work on yellow fever vaccine responses in identical twins.

The chain has TRBV12-3 or TRBV12-4 and TRBJ2-1; 7 positions agree with TRBD1. This sequence originates from a woman aged 18-29 years in good health. The sequencing sample was made of PBMCs. The CDR3 DNA reads as TGTGCCAGCAGTTCTACTACAGGGGCCGGGGAGCAGTTCTTC. It yields the protein CASSSTTGAGEQFF.